The sequence of this T cell receptor (beta chain) was determined in a study of cytomegalovirus exposure and HLA in healthy donors. The donors were part of the validation cohort of 95 to 150 subjects. That cohort was separate from the first cohort, which comprised several hundred subjects. Study-level findings and limits: Overall, approximately 180 TCR beta chains were annotated as cytomegalovirus-associated. Testing in vitro showed a few CMV-associated chains specific for CMV antigens.

Germline CDR1 LNHDA, CDR2 SQIVND (reference sequence). The CDR3 runs 14 residues. V was pared by 1 base and J by 1 base, with 7 bases between. Points on this clone: Its target is unknown.

Profiled with immunoSEQ multiplex PCR; TCRdb holds only in-frame clones, not every one. The sample shows under 150,000 clones, about 86% of them seen only once. The V and J genes are TRBV19 and TRBJ1-1; D uncertain. This clonotype was sampled from a man younger than 30 in good health and CMV-seronegative. Sequenced input: PBMCs. CDR3 bases: TGTGCCAGTAGTATAGGGGCCGCGAACACTGAAGCTTTCTTT. This encodes CASSIGAANTEAFF.